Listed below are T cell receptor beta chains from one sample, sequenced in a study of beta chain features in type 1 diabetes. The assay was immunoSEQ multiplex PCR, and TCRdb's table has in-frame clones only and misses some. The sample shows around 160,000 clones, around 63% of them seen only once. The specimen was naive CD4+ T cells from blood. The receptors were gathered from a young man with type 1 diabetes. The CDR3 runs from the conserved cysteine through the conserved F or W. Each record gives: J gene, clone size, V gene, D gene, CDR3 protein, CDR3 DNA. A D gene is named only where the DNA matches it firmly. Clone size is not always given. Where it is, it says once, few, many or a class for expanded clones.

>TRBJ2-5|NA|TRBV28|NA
CASSSRDSQETQYF
TGTGCCAGCAGTTCAAGGGACTCCCAAGAGACCCAGTACTTC
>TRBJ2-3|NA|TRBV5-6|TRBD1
CASSLGTVSLGTDTQYF
TGTGCCAGCAGCCTGGGGACAGTTTCTCTTGGCACAGATACGCAGTATTTT
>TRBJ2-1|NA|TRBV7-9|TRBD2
CASKFTTSGAYNEQFF
TGTGCCAGCAAATTCACGACTAGCGGGGCTTACAATGAGCAGTTCTTC
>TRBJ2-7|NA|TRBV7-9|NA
CASSLAVGYEQYF
TGTGCCAGCAGCTTAGCGGTGGGTTACGAGCAGTACTTC
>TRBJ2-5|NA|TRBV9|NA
CASSVGAGETQYF
TGTGCCAGCAGCGTAGGGGCAGGAGAGACCCAGTACTTC
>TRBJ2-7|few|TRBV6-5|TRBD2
CASSYSSSGGLNEQYF
TGTGCCAGCAGTTACTCGAGCAGCGGGGGGCTCAACGAGCAGTACTTC
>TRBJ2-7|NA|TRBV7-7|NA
CASSLNPENEQYF
TGTGCCAGCAGCTTAAATCCGGAGAACGAGCAGTACTTC
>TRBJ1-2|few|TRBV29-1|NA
CSVETANYGYTF
TGCAGCGTTGAAACAGCTAACTATGGCTACACCTTC
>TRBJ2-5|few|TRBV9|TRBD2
CASSILADQETQYF
TGTGCCAGCAGTATTCTAGCGGACCAAGAGACCCAGTACTTC
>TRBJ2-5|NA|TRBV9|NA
CASSVLLGGTQYF
TGTGCCAGCAGCGTGCTACTGGGGGGGACCCAGTACTTC
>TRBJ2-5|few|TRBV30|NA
CAWSARGETQYF
TGTGCCTGGAGTGCCCGAGGAGAGACCCAGTACTTC
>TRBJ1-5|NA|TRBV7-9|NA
CASSPSQGVSNQPQHF
TGTGCCAGCAGCCCCTCACAGGGTGTTAGCAATCAGCCCCAGCATTTT
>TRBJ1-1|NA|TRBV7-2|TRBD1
CASGTGNTEAFF
TGTGCCAGCGGGACAGGGAACACTGAAGCTTTCTTT
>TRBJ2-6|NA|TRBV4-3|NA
CASSYVGAGANVLTF
TGCGCCAGCAGCTATGTAGGGGCTGGGGCCAACGTCCTGACTTTC
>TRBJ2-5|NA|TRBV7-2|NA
CASSLVRGETQYF
TGTGCCAGCAGTCTTGTCAGGGGCGAGACCCAGTACTTC
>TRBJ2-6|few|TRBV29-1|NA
CSFSSPVGANVLTF
TGCAGCTTCTCAAGCCCTGTAGGGGCCAACGTCCTGACTTTC
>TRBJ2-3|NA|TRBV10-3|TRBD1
CAIRGTADTQYF
TGTGCCATCAGGGGGACAGCGGATACGCAGTATTTT
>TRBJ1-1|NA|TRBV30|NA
CAWSPDREAFF
TGTGCCTGGAGCCCAGATAGGGAAGCCTTCTTT
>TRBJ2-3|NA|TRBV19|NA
CASSLLGGAERDTQYF
TGTGCCAGTAGCCTCCTGGGAGGAGCGGAGAGGGATACGCAGTATTTT
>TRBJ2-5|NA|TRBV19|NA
CASSINIQETQYF
TGTGCCAGTAGTATAAATATCCAAGAGACCCAGTACTTC
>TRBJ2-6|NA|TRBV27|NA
CASSSYRDRSGSGANVLTF
TGTGCCAGCAGTTCGTACAGGGATCGATCTGGCTCTGGGGCCAACGTCCTGACTTTC
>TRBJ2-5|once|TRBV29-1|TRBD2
CSASSGGETQYF
TGCAGCGCCAGTAGCGGGGGAGAGACCCAGTACTTC
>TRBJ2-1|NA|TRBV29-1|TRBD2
CSEDVRGGADNEQFF
TGCAGCGAAGATGTACGCGGGGGGGCCGACAATGAGCAGTTCTTC